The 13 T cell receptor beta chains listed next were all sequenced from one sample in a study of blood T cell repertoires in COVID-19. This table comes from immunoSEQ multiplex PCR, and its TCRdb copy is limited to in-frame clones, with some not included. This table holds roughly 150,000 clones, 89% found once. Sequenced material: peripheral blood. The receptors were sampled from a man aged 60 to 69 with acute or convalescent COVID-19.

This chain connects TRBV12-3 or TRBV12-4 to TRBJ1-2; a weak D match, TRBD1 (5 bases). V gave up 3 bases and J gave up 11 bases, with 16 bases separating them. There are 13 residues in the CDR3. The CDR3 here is CASSFQTALGYTF. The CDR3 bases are TGTGCCAGCAGTTTCCAGACAGCTCTTGGTTACACCTTC.

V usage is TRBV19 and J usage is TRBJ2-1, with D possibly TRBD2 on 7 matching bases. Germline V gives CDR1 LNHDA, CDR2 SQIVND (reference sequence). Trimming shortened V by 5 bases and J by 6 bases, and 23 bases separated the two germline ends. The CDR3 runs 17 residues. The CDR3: CASSVLWGGRSSNEQFF. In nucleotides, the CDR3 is TGTGCCAGTAGTGTGTTGTGGGGGGGCCGTTCTTCCAATGAGCAGTTCTTC.

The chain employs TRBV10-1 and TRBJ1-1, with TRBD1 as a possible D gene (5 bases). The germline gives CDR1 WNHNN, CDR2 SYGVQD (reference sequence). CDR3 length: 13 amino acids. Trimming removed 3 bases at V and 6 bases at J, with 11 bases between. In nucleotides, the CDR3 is TGCGCCAGCAGTGAAGGCTTGGGGCCTGAAGCTTTCTTT. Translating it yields CASSEGLGPEAFF.

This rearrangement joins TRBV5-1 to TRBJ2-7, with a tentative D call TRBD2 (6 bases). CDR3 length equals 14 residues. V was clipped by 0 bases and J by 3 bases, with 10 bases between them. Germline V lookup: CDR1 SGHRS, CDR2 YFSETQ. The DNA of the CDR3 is TGCGCCAGCAGCTTGGCGGGGGTTATCTACGAGCAGTACTTC. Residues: CASSLAGVIYEQYF.

The CDR3 bases are TGTGCCAGCAGCCAAGAACCACGGACAGGGTTTATTTACGAGCAGTACTTC. Translation gives CASSQEPRTGFIYEQYF. The rearrangement links TRBV4-2 to TRBJ2-7; 8 nucleotides align to TRBD1. Germline CDR1 LGHNA, CDR2 YNFKEQ. After removal of 0 bases from V and 4 bases from J, the junction contained 11 bases not matched to a gene. CDR3 length: 17 amino acids.

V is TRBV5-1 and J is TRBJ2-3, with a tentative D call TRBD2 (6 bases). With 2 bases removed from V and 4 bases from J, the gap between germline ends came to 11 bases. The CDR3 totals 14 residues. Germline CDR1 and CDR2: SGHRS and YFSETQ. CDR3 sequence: CASSLGGAPDTQYF. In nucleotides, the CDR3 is TGCGCCAGCAGCTTAGGAGGGGCGCCAGATACGCAGTATTTT.

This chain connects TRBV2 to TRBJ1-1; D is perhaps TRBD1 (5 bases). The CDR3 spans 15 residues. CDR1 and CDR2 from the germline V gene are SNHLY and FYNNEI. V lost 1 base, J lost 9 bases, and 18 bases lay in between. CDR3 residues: CASSEVGEGMGQAFF. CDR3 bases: TGTGCCAGCAGTGAAGTCGGGGAGGGTATGGGACAAGCTTTCTTT.

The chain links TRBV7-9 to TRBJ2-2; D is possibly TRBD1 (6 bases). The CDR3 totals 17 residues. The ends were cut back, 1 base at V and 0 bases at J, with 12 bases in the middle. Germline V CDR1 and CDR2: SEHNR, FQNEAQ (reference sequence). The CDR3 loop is CASSLDRGTSNTGELFF. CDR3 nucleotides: TGTGCCAGCAGCTTAGATCGTGGGACATCGAACACCGGGGAGCTGTTTTTT.

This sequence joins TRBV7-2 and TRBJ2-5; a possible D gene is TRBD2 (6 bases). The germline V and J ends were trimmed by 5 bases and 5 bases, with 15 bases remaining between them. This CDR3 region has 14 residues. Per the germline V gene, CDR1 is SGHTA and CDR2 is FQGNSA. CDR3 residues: CASSLRPGGETQYF. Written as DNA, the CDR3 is TGTGCCAGCAGCCTCAGACCAGGAGGGGAGACCCAGTACTTC.

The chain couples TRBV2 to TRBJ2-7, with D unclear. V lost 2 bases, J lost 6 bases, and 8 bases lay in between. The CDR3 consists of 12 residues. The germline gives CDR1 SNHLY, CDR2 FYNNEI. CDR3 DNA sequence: TGTGCCAGCAGTGAACGACTCGGCGAGCAGTACTTC. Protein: CASSERLGEQYF.

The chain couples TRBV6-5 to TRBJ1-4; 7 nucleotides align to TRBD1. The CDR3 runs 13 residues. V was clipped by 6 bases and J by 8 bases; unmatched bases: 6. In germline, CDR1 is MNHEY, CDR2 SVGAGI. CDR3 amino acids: CASRTGNVEKLFF. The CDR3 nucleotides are TGTGCCAGCAGGACAGGGAATGTCGAAAAACTGTTTTTT.

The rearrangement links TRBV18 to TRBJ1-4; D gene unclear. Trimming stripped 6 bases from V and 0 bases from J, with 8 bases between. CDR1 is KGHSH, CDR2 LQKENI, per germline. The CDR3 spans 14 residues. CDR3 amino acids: CASSQVSTNEKLFF. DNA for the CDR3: TGTGCCAGCTCGCAGGTTTCAACTAATGAAAAACTGTTTTTT.

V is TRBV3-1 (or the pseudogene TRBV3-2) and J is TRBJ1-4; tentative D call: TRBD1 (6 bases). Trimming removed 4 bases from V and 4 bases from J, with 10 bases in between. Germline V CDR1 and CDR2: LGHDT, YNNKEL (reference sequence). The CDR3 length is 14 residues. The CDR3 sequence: CASSLQGYNEKLFF. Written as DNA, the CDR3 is TGTGCCAGCAGCCTACAGGGATATAATGAAAAACTGTTTTTT.